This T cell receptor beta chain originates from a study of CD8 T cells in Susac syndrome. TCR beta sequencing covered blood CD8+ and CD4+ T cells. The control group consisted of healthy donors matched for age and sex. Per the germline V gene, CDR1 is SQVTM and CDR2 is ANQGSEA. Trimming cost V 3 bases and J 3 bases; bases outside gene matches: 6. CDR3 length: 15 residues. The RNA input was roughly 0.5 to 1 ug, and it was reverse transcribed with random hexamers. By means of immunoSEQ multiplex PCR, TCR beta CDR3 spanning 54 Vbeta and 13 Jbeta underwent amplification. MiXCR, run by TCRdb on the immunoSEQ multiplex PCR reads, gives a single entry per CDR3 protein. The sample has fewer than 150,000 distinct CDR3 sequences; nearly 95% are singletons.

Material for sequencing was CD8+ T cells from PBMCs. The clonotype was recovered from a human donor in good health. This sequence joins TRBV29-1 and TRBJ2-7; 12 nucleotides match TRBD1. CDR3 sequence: CSVEDGTGGSYEQYF. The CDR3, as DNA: TGCAGCGTTGAGGACGGGACAGGGGGCAGCTACGAGCAGTACTTC.